Given below is one T cell receptor (beta chain) in context. The donors were adults (healthy and HIV-negative) with no recent acute infections or vaccinations. Method: immunoSEQ multiplex PCR; TCRdb's copy keeps in-frame clones and lacks some. The table includes approximately 350,000 clones, 96% detected once. The data originate from a study of shared clonotypes between healthy human individuals. The germline CDR1 and CDR2 sequences are MGHRA and YSYEKL. There are 17 residues in the CDR3. Trimming removed 5 bases from V and 1 base from J, with 20 bases in between. The sequence derives from a man aged 25-45 years in good health. The chain is built from TRBV4-1 and TRBJ2-5, with D perhaps TRBD2 (5 bases). What was sequenced was memory CD8+ T cells sorted from blood. The sample's subset: CD45RO+ cells pooled with CCR7-negative TemRA cells. CDR3 sequence: CASSNPWRNSGQETQYF. CDR3 DNA: TGCGCCAGCAGCAACCCCTGGAGGAATAGTGGCCAAGAGACCCAGTACTTC.